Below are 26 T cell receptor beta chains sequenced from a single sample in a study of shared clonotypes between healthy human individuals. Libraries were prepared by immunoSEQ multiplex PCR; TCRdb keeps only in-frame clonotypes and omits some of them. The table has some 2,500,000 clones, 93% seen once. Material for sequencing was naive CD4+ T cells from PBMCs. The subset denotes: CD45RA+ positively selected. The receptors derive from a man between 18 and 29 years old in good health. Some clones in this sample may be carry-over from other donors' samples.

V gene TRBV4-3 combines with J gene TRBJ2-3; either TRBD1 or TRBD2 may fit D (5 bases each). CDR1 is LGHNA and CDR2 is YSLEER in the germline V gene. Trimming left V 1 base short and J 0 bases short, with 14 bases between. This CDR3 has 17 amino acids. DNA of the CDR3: TGCGCCAGCAGCCAAGGCCCGAGGGACGGAAGCACAGATACGCAGTATTTT. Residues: CASSQGPRDGSTDTQYF.

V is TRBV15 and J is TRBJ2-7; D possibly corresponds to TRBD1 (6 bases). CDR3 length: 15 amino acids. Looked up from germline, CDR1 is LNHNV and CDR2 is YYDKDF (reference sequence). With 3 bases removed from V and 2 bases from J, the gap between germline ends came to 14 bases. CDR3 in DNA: TGTGCCACCAGCAGGGACTCCGGGACAACCTACGAGCAGTACTTC. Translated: CATSRDSGTTYEQYF.

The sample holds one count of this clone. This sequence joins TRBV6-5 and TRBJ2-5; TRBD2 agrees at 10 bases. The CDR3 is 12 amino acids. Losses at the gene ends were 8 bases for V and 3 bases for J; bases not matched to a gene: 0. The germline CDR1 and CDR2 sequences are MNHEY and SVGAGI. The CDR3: CASGLAEETQYF. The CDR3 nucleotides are TGTGCCAGCGGACTAGCGGAAGAGACCCAGTACTTC.

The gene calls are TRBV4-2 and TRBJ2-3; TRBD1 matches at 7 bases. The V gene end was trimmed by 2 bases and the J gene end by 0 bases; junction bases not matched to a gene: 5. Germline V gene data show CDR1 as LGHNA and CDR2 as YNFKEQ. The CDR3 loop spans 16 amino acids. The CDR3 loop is CASSQPGQTSTDTQYF. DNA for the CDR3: TGTGCCAGCAGCCAACCGGGACAGACTAGCACAGATACGCAGTATTTT.

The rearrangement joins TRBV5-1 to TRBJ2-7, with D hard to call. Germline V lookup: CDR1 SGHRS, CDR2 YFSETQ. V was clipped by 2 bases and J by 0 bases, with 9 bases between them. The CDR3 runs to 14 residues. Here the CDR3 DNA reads TGCGCCAGCAGCTTCCTGTGGAGCTCCTACGAGCAGTACTTC. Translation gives CASSFLWSSYEQYF.

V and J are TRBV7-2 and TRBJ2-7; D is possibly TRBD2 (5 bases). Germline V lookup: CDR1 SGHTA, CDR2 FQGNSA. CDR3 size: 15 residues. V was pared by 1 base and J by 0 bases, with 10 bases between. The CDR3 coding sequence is TGTGCCAGCAGCTTAGGCGGGCAGGCCTCCTACGAGCAGTACTTC. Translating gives CASSLGGQASYEQYF.

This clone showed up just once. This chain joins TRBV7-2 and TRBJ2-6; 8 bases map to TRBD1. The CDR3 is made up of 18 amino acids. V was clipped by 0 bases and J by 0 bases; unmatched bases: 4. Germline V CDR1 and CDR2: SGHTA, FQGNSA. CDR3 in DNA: TGTGCCAGCAGCTTAGCCGGGACAGGATACTCTGGGGCCAACGTCCTGACTTTC. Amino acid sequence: CASSLAGTGYSGANVLTF. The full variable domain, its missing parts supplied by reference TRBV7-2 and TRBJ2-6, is GAGVSQSPSNKVTEKGKDVELRCDPISGHTALYWYRQSLGQGLEFLIYFQGNSAPDKSGLPSDRFSAERTGGSVSTLTIQRTQQEDSAVYLCASSLAGTGYSGANVLTFGAGSRLTVL.

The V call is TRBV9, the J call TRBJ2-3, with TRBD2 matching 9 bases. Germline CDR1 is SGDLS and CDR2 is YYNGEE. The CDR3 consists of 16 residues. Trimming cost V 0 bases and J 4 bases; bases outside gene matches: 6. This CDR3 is CASSVGAGGWSDTQYF. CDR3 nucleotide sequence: TGTGCCAGCAGCGTAGGAGCGGGAGGATGGTCAGATACGCAGTATTTT. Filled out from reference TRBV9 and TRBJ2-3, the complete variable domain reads DSGVTQTPKHLITATGQRVTLRCSPRSGDLSVYWYQQSLDQGLQFLIQYYNGEERAKGNILERFSAQQFPDLHSELNLSSLELGDSALYFCASSVGAGGWSDTQYFGPGTRLTVL.

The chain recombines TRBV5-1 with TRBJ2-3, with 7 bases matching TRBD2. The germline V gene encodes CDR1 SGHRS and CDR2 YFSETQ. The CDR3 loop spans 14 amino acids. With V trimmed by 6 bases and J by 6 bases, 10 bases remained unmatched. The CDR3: CASTFGGGEDTQYF. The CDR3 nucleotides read TGCGCCAGCACCTTTGGCGGGGGTGAGGATACGCAGTATTTT.

The CDR3 loop reads CASSQDMGQGITDTQYF. CDR3 sequence (DNA): TGTGCCAGCAGCCAAGATATGGGACAGGGGATCACAGATACGCAGTATTTT. The chain combines TRBV14 with TRBJ2-3; 10 nucleotides align to TRBD1. V shed 0 bases and J 2 bases; nucleotides not matched to a gene: 5. From germline, CDR1 is SGHDN and CDR2 FVKESK. The CDR3 covers 17 residues.

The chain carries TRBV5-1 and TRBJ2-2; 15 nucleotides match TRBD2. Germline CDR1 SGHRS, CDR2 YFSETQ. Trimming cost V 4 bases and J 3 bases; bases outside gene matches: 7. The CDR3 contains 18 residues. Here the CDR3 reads CASSPGTSGRSDTGELFF. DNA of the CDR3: TGCGCCAGCAGCCCTGGGACTAGCGGGAGGTCCGACACCGGGGAGCTGTTTTTT.

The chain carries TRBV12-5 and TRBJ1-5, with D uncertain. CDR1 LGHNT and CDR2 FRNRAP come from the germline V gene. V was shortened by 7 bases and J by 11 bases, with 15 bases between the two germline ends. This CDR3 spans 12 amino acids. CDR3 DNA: TGTGCTAGTGCGGGGATCGCCGGGGCCCAGCATTTT. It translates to CASAGIAGAQHF. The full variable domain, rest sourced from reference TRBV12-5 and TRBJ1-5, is DARVTQTPRHKVTEMGQEVTMRCQPILGHNTVFWYRQTMMQGLELLAYFRNRAPLDDSGMPKDRFSAEMPDATLATLKIQPSEPRDSAVYFCASAGIAGAQHFGDGTRLSIL.

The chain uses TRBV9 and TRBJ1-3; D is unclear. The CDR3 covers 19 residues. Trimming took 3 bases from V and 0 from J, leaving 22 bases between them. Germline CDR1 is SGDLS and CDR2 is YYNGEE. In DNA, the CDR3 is TGTGCCAGCAGCGAGACACCTAGAGACACTGGCCACTCTGGAAACACCATATATTTT. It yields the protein CASSETPRDTGHSGNTIYF.

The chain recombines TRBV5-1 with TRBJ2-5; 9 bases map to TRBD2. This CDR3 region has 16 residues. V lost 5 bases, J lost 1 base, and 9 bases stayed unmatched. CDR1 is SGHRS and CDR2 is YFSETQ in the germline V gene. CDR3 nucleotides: TGCGCCAGCAGTTATAACGCGGGAGGGGTCCAAGAGACCCAGTACTTC. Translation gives CASSYNAGGVQETQYF.

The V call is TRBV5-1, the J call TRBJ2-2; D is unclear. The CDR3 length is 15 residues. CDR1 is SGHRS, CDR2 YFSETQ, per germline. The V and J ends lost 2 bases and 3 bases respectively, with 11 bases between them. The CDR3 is CASSLMATDTGELFF. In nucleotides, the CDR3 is TGCGCCAGCAGCTTAATGGCTACGGACACCGGGGAGCTGTTTTTT.

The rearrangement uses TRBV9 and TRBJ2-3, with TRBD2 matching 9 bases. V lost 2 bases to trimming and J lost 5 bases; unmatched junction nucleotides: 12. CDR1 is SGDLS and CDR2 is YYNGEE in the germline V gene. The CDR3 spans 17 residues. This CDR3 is CASSVRSGTSPGDTQYF. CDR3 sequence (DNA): TGTGCCAGCAGCGTTAGATCGGGGACTAGCCCGGGAGATACGCAGTATTTT. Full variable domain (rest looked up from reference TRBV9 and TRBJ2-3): DSGVTQTPKHLITATGQRVTLRCSPRSGDLSVYWYQQSLDQGLQFLIQYYNGEERAKGNILERFSAQQFPDLHSELNLSSLELGDSALYFCASSVRSGTSPGDTQYFGPGTRLTVL.

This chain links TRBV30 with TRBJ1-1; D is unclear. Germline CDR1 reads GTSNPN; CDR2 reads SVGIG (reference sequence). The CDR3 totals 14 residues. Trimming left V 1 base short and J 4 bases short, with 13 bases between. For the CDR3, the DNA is TGTGCCTGGAGTGGGAGCCATGAGGGCACTGAAGCTTTCTTT. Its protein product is CAWSGSHEGTEAFF.

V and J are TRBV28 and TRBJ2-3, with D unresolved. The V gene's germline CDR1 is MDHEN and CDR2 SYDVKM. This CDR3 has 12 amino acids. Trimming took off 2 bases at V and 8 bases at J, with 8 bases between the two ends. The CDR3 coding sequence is TGTGCCAGCAGTTTAGAAACAAGTACGCAGTATTTT. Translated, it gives CASSLETSTQYF. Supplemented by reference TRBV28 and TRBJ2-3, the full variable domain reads DVKVTQSSRYLVKRTGEKVFLECVQDMDHENMFWYRQDPGLGLRLIYFSYDVKMKEKGDIPEGYSVSREKKERFSLILESASTNQTSMYLCASSLETSTQYFGPGTRLTVL.

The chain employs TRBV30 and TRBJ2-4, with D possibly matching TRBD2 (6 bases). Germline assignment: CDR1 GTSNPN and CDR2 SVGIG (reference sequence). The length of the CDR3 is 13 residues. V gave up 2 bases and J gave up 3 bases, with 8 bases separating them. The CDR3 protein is CAWSPGGKNIQYF. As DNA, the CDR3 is TGTGCCTGGAGTCCCGGGGGCAAAAACATTCAGTACTTC.

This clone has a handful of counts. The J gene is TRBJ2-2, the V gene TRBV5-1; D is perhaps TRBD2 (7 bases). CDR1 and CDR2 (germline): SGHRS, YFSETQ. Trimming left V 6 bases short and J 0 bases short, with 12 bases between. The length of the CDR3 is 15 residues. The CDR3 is CASKGGGSNTGELFF. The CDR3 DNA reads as TGCGCCAGCAAGGGAGGGGGGTCGAACACCGGGGAGCTGTTTTTT.

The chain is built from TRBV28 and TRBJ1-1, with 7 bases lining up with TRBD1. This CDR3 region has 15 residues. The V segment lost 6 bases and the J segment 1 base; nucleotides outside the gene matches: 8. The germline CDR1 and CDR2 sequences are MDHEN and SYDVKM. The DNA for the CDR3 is TGTGCCAGCAGAGCGACAGGGATGGGGAACACTGAAGCTTTCTTT. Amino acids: CASRATGMGNTEAFF.

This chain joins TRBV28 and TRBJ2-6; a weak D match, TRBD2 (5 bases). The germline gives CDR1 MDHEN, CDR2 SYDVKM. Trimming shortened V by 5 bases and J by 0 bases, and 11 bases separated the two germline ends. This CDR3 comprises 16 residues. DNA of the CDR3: TGTGCCAGCAGTCTCAGCGGCGGCTCTGGGGCCAACGTCCTGACTTTC. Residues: CASSLSGGSGANVLTF.

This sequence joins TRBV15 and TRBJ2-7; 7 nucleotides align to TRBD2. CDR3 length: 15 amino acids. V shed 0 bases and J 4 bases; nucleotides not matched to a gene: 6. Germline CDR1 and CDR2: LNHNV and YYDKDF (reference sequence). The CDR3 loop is CATSRDPGGGYEQYF. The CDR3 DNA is TGTGCCACCAGCAGAGATCCCGGCGGGGGTTACGAGCAGTACTTC.

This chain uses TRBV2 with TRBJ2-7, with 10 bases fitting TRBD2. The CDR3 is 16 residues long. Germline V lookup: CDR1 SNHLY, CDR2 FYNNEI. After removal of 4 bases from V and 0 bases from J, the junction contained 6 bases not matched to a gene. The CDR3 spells CASSASPSGSSYEQYF. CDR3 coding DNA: TGTGCCAGCAGTGCCTCCCCTAGCGGGAGCTCCTACGAGCAGTACTTC.

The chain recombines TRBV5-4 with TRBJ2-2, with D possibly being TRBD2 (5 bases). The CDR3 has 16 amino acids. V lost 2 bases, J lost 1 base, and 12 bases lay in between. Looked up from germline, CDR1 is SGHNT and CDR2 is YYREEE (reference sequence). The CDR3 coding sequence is TGTGCCAGCAGCTTCAAAACTAGATGGAACACCGGGGAGCTGTTTTTT. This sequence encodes CASSFKTRWNTGELFF.

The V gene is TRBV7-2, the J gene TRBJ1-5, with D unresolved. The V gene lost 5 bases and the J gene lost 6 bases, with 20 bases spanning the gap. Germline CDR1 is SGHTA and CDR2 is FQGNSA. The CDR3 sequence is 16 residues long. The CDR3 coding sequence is TGTGCCAGCAGCCTCAGTGGTTCTCTCCCCGGTCAGCCCCAGCATTTT. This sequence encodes CASSLSGSLPGQPQHF.